A single sample is the source of the 24 T cell receptor beta chains below, sequenced in a study of blood T cell repertoires in COVID-19. Clones were read by immunoSEQ multiplex PCR, and TCRdb kept only the in-frame ones, dropping some. The table shows about 140,000 clones, with approximately 87% occurring only once. What was sequenced was peripheral blood. The receptors come from a woman in her forties with acute or convalescent COVID-19.

This chain links TRBV21-1 with TRBJ2-1; the table's D call of TRBD2 was not tested on the DNA. TRBV21-1 has pseudogene status. The CDR3 sequence is 17 residues long. CDR3 in amino acids: CASSKKGLAGGPNEQFF. In nucleotides, the CDR3 is TGTGCCAGCAGCAAAAAAGGGCTAGCGGGGGGGCCCAATGAGCAGTTCTTC.

The J gene is TRBJ2-1, the V gene TRBV6-6; 14 bases are shared with TRBD2. The V segment lost 5 bases and the J segment 6 bases; nucleotides outside the gene matches: 3. The V gene's germline CDR1 is MNHNY and CDR2 SVGAGI (reference sequence). This CDR3 region has 15 residues. The CDR3 DNA sequence: TGTGCCAGCAGTCCGGGGACTAGCGGGAGCAATGAGCAGTTCTTC. Its translation is CASSPGTSGSNEQFF.

CDR3 in DNA: TGTGCCAGCAGCTTAGGGATCAGGACCTACGAGCAGTACTTC. Amino acid sequence: CASSLGIRTYEQYF. The chain recombines TRBV7-2 with TRBJ2-7, with unresolved D. Per germline, CDR1 SGHTA and CDR2 FQGNSA. The V gene lost 1 base and the J gene lost 2 bases, with 9 bases spanning the gap. The CDR3 length is 14 residues.

The CDR3, as DNA: TGTGCCAGCAGCTTAGAGGGAGGGAACGAGCAGTACTTC. Its translation is CASSLEGGNEQYF. The chain joins TRBV11-3 to TRBJ2-7, with 7 bases fitting TRBD2. Germline V gene data show CDR1 as SGHNT and CDR2 as YENEEA. With V trimmed by 0 bases and J by 5 bases, 1 base remained unmatched. The CDR3 loop spans 13 amino acids.

In this sample, this clone turned up a few times. The chain employs TRBV6-6 and TRBJ2-3; 10 nucleotides agree with TRBD2. V was pared by 7 bases and J by 4 bases, with 8 bases of the junction left unmatched. Germline CDR1 reads MNHNY; CDR2 reads SVGAGI (reference sequence). The CDR3 spans 15 residues. In DNA form, the CDR3 reads TGTGCCAGCAAAATAGGGCTAGCGGGGGCAGATACGCAGTATTTT. Protein: CASKIGLAGADTQYF.

The rearrangement joins TRBV6-2 or TRBV6-3 to TRBJ2-3; weak D call: TRBD2 (5 bases). V was pared by 6 bases and J by 9 bases, with 25 bases between. The CDR3 extends over 16 amino acids. Germline V gives CDR1 MNHEY, CDR2 SVGEGT. The CDR3 spells CASSTRTRVGAYTQYF. CDR3 nucleotides: TGTGCCAGCAGCACGAGGACTCGGGTTGGTGCATACACGCAGTATTTT.

V gene TRBV5-1 combines with J gene TRBJ1-5, with TRBD1 matching 8 bases. The CDR3 is 14 amino acids. V lost 4 bases to trimming and J lost 3 bases; unmatched junction nucleotides: 3. Germline assignment: CDR1 SGHRS and CDR2 YFSETQ. The CDR3 DNA is TGCGCCAGCAGCGAACAGGGGGACAATCAGCCCCAGCATTTT. The encoded protein is CASSEQGDNQPQHF. Variable domain in full (rest from reference TRBV5-1 and TRBJ1-5): KAGVTQTPRYLIKTRGQQVTLSCSPISGHRSVSWYQQTPGQGLQFLFEYFSETQRNKGNFPGRFSGRQFSNSRSEMNVSTLELGDSALYLCASSEQGDNQPQHFGDGTRLSIL.

CDR3 residues: CASSFARVGEKLFF. In nucleotides, the CDR3 is TGCGCCAGCAGCTTCGCCAGGGTTGGTGAAAAACTGTTTTTT. The genes are TRBV5-1 and TRBJ1-4; D might be TRBD1 (5 bases). The CDR3 is 14 amino acids. V was shortened by 2 bases and J by 7 bases, with 12 bases between the two germline ends. Per germline, CDR1 SGHRS and CDR2 YFSETQ.

The chain couples TRBV2 to TRBJ2-7; D gene unclear. The germline V and J ends were trimmed by 7 bases and 3 bases, with 10 bases remaining between them. Germline CDR1 is SNHLY and CDR2 is FYNNEI. This CDR3 comprises 12 residues. The CDR3 sequence is CASTRLIYEQYF. The DNA for the CDR3 is TGTGCCAGCACGAGACTCATCTACGAGCAGTACTTC.

The chain recombines TRBV18 with TRBJ2-5; D not resolved. The V end lost 5 bases, the J end lost 5 bases, and 12 bases lay between the germline ends. The CDR3 spans 13 residues. The germline V gene encodes CDR1 KGHSH and CDR2 LQKENI. The CDR3 coding sequence is TGTGCCAGCTCATCTACTCTTCGGGAGACCCAGTACTTC. Encoded protein: CASSSTLRETQYF.

This clone was counted once. The V and J genes are TRBV7-2 and TRBJ2-1; no reliable D call. Germline V CDR1 and CDR2: SGHTA, FQGNSA. The CDR3 totals 13 residues. The V gene lost 1 base and the J gene lost 4 bases, with 5 bases spanning the gap. The CDR3 coding sequence is TGTGCCAGCAGCTTAGTCCCGTACAATGAGCAGTTCTTC. Amino acids: CASSLVPYNEQFF.

The chain links TRBV7-3 to TRBJ2-1, with 8 positions matching TRBD2. With V trimmed by 2 bases and J by 3 bases, 3 bases remained unmatched. Germline CDR1 SGHTA, CDR2 FQGTGA. This CDR3 is built from 15 residues. CDR3 bases: TGTGCCAGCAGCTTAGCGGGGGGTGACTACAATGAGCAGTTCTTC. Its protein product is CASSLAGGDYNEQFF.

V and J are TRBV10-3 and TRBJ1-3; unclear D gene. Between the trimmed V and J ends, which lost 4 bases and 1 base, there was a span of 8 bases. The CDR3 consists of 14 residues. From germline, CDR1 is ENHRY and CDR2 SYGVKD. CDR3 sequence: CAISGGVSGNTIYF. The CDR3 DNA sequence: TGTGCCATCAGTGGCGGGGTGTCTGGAAACACCATATATTTT.

The V gene is TRBV2, the J gene TRBJ1-2, with D maybe TRBD1 (6 bases). Per germline, CDR1 SNHLY and CDR2 FYNNEI. Trimming removed 4 bases at V and 3 bases at J, with 6 bases between. The CDR3 consists of 12 residues. CDR3 sequence: CASSGQDYGYTF. CDR3 nucleotide sequence: TGTGCCAGCAGTGGACAGGACTATGGCTACACCTTC.

This chain connects TRBV25-1 to TRBJ1-2; TRBD1 might be the D (6 bases). Looked up from germline, CDR1 is MGHDK and CDR2 is SYGVNS. The V end was cut by 4 bases, the J end by 7 bases, with 19 bases between. The CDR3 has 15 residues. CDR3 sequence: CASSVQGMGFRGYTF. The CDR3 region has the DNA TGTGCCAGCAGTGTTCAGGGGATGGGGTTTCGTGGCTACACCTTC.

The chain carries TRBV9 and TRBJ1-1; weak D call: TRBD1 (6 bases). CDR1 SGDLS and CDR2 YYNGEE come from the germline V gene. V was shortened by 1 base and J by 3 bases, with 13 bases between the two germline ends. The CDR3 runs 15 residues. This CDR3 reads CASSVYRDEYTEAFF. The CDR3 DNA is TGTGCCAGCAGCGTATACAGGGATGAGTACACTGAAGCTTTCTTT.

This chain connects TRBV29-1 to TRBJ1-1, with 7 bases lining up with TRBD1. The junction had 5 bases not matched to a gene; V was cut back by 7 bases and J by 0 bases. Germline loops: CDR1 SQVTM, CDR2 ANQGSEA. The CDR3 has 13 residues. The CDR3 reads CSAQGQLNTEAFF. The CDR3 DNA is TGCAGCGCCCAGGGACAGTTGAACACTGAAGCTTTCTTT.

This chain uses TRBV5-1 with TRBJ2-7; 8 positions match TRBD2. Germline lookup yields CDR1 SGHRS and CDR2 YFSETQ. The CDR3 has 15 amino acids. After removal of 2 bases from V and 4 bases from J, the junction contained 8 bases not matched to a gene. CDR3 bases: TGCGCCAGCAGCTTCGGGGCGGGGGGTTTATACGAGCAGTACTTC. This sequence encodes CASSFGAGGLYEQYF.

This clone was picked up one time. The V call is TRBV9, the J call TRBJ1-1; D uncertain. The germline gives CDR1 SGDLS, CDR2 YYNGEE. Trimming removed 0 bases at V and 5 bases at J, with 8 bases between. The CDR3 is 13 residues long. CDR3 loop: CASSVERGTEAFF. The CDR3 nucleotides read TGTGCCAGCAGCGTAGAACGGGGAACTGAAGCTTTCTTT.

This clone was counted between two and nine times. The chain joins TRBV30 to TRBJ1-2; TRBD1 is a possible D gene (6 bases). Germline V gene data show CDR1 as GTSNPN and CDR2 as SVGIG (reference sequence). V was shortened by 3 bases and J by 6 bases, with 14 bases between the two germline ends. The CDR3 runs to 13 residues. As DNA, the CDR3 is TGTGCCTGGAGCTTTTGGGGGCAGGATGGCTACACCTTC. The encoded protein is CAWSFWGQDGYTF.

This chain uses TRBV7-2 with TRBJ2-7; possible D gene TRBD2, 6 bases. Trimming cost V 2 bases and J 1 base, with 9 bases left between them. The length of the CDR3 is 14 residues. From germline, CDR1 is SGHTA and CDR2 FQGNSA. CDR3 protein: CASSLLGGSYEQYF. Here the CDR3 DNA reads TGTGCCAGCAGCTTACTGGGAGGATCCTACGAGCAGTACTTC.

V gene TRBV18 combines with J gene TRBJ1-2, with D maybe TRBD1 (6 bases). The CDR3 runs to 14 residues. Per the germline V gene, CDR1 is KGHSH and CDR2 is LQKENI. The ends were cut back, 5 bases at V and 6 bases at J, with 16 bases in the middle. The DNA for the CDR3 is TGTGCCAGCTCATGGGAGCAGGGGAGAGATGGCTACACCTTC. Its protein is CASSWEQGRDGYTF.

The chain carries TRBV4-3 and TRBJ2-2, with 8 bases fitting TRBD2. V dropped 4 bases and J dropped 7; count of bases not matched to a gene: 11. This CDR3 spans 16 amino acids. The germline CDR1 and CDR2 sequences are LGHNA and YSLEER. The DNA for the CDR3 is TGCGCCAGCAGCCGCCTCGTTGGCGGGGGGCACGGGGAGCTGTTTTTT. Translated: CASSRLVGGGHGELFF.

The gene calls are TRBV6-5 and TRBJ2-3; 8 bases line up with TRBD2. CDR3 length: 14 amino acids. Germline CDR1 and CDR2: MNHEY and SVGAGI. V gave up 6 bases and J gave up 5 bases; unmatched junction bases: 7. CDR3 DNA: TGTGCCAGCAGCCCGGGGGGGCATAAAGATACGCAGTATTTT. This sequence encodes CASSPGGHKDTQYF.